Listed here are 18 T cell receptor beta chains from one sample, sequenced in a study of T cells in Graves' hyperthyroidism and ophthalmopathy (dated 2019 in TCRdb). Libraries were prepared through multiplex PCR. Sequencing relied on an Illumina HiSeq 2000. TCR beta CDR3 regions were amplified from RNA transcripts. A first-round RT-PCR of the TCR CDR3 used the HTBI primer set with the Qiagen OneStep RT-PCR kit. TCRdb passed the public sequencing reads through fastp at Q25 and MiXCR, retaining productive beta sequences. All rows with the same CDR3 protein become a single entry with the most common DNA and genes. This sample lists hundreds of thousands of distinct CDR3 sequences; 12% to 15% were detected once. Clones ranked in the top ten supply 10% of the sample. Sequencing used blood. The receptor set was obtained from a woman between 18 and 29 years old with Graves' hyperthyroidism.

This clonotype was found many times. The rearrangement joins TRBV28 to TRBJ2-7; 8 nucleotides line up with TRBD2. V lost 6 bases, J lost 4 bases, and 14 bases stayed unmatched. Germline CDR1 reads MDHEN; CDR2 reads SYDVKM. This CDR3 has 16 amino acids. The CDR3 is CASSPHGSGSMYEQYF. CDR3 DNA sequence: TGTGCCAGCAGCCCCCATGGGAGCGGGAGTATGTACGAGCAGTACTTC.

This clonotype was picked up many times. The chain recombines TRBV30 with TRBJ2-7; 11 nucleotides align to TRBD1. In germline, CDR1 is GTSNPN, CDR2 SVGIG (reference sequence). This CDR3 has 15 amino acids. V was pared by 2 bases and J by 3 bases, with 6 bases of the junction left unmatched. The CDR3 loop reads CAWSRGQGAFYEQYF. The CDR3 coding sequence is TGTGCCTGGAGTCGAGGACAGGGGGCTTTCTACGAGCAGTACTTC.

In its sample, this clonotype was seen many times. The CDR3 protein is CASSLSEQGSDGQPQHF. DNA for the CDR3: TGTGCCAGCAGTTTATCCGAACAGGGGTCTGACGGTCAGCCCCAGCATTTT. The chain carries TRBV27 and TRBJ1-5; 7 nucleotides match TRBD1. The V and J ends lost 0 bases and 6 bases, in that order; junction bases with no gene match: 11. Per germline, CDR1 MNHEY and CDR2 SMNVEV (reference sequence). The CDR3 consists of 17 residues.

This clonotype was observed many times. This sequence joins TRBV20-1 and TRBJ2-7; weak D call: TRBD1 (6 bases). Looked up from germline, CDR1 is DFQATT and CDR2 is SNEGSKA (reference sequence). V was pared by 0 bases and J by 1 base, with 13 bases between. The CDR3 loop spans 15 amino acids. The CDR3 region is CSARDPRGASYEQYF. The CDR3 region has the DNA TGCAGTGCTAGAGATCCCAGGGGTGCTTCCTACGAGCAGTACTTC.

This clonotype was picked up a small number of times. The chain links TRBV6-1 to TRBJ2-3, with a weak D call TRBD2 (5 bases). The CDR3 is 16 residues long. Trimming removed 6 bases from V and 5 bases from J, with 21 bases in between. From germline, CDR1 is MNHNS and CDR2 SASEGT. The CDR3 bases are TGTGCCAGCAGCCCCCCCCTGAGGGAGCTCGTAGATACGCAGTATTTT. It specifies CASSPPLRELVDTQYF.

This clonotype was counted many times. CDR3 bases: TGTGCCAGCAGCCAATGGACAGGGACGAACACTGAAGCTTTCTTT. It codes for CASSQWTGTNTEAFF. The V and J genes are TRBV12-3 or TRBV12-4 and TRBJ1-1; 8 nucleotides align to TRBD1. CDR3 length equals 15 residues. V lost 6 bases to trimming and J lost 1 base; unmatched junction nucleotides: 7.

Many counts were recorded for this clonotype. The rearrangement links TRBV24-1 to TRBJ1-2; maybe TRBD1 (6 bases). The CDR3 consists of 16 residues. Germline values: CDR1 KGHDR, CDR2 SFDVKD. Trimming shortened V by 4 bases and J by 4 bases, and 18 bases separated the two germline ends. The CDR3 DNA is TGTGCCACCAGTGACTCCTCTCTCGGACAGACCTATGGCTACACCTTC. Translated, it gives CATSDSSLGQTYGYTF.

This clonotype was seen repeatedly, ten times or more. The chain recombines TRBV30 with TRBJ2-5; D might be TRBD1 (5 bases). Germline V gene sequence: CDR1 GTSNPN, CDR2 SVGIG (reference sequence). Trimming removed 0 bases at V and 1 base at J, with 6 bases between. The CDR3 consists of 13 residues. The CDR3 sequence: CAWSVQVQETQYF. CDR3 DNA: TGTGCCTGGAGTGTACAGGTCCAAGAGACCCAGTACTTC.

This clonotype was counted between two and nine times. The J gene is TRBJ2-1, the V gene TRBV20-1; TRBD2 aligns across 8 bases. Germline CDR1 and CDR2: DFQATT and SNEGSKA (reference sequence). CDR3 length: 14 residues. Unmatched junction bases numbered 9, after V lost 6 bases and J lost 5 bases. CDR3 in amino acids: CSALEGTRHNEQFF. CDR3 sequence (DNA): TGCAGTGCCCTAGAAGGGACTAGGCACAATGAGCAGTTCTTC.

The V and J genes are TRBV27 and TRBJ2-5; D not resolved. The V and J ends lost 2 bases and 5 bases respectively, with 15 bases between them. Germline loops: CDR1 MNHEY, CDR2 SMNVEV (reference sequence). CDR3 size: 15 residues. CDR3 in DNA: TGTGCCAGCAGTTTAACCTGGCCTTTAGGGGAGACCCAGTACTTC. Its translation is CASSLTWPLGETQYF.

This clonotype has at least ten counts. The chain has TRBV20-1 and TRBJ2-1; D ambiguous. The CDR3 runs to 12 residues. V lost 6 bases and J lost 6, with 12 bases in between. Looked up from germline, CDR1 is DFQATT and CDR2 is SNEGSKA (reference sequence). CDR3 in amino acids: CSAEAGGNEQFF. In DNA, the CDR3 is TGCAGTGCCGAAGCAGGCGGCAATGAGCAGTTCTTC.

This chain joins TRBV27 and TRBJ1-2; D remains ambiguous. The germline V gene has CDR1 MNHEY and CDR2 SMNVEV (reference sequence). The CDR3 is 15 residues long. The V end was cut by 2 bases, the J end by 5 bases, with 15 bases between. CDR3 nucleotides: TGTGCCAGCAGTTTAGCCAATTACGGGCTTTATGGCTACACCTTC. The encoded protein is CASSLANYGLYGYTF.

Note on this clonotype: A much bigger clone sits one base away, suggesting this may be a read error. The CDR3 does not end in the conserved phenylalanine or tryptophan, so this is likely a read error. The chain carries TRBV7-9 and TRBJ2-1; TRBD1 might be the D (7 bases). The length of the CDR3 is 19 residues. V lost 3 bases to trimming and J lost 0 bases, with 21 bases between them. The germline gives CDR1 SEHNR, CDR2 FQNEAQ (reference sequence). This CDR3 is CASSFDRDWRRSSYNEQFL. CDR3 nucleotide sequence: TGTGCCAGCAGCTTTGACAGGGACTGGCGCCGGAGCTCCTACAATGAGCAGTTCCTC.

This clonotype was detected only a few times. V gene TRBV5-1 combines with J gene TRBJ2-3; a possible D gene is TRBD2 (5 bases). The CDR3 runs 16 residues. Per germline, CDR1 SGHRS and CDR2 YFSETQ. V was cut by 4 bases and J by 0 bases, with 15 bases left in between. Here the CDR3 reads CASSRHSGSSTDTQYF. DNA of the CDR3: TGCGCCAGCAGCAGGCACAGCGGTTCTAGCACAGATACGCAGTATTTT.

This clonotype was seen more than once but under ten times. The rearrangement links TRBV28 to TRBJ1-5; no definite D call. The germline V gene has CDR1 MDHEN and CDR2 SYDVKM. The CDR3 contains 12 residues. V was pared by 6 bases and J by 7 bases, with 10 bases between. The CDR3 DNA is TGTGCCAGCAGCCCCGCCCGACAGCCCCAGCATTTT. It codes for CASSPARQPQHF.

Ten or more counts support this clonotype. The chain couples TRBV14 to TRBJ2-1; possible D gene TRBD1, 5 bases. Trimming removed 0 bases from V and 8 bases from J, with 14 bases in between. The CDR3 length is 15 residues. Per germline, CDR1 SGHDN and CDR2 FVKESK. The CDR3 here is CASSQEMLGVDEQFF. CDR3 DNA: TGTGCCAGCAGCCAAGAGATGCTAGGGGTCGATGAGCAGTTCTTC.

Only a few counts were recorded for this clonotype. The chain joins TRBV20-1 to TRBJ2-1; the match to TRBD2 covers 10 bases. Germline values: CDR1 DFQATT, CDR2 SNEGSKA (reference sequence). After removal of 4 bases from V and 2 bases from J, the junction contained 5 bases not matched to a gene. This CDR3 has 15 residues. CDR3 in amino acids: CSANSLAGAYNEQFF. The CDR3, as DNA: TGCAGTGCTAATTCCCTAGCGGGAGCCTACAATGAGCAGTTCTTC.

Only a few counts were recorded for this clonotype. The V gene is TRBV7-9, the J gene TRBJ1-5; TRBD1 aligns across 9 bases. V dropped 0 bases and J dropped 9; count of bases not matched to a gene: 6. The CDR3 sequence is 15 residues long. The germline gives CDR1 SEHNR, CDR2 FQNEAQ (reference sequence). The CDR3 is CASSLAGQGGSPQHF. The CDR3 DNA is TGTGCCAGCAGCTTAGCGGGACAGGGCGGGTCGCCCCAGCATTTT.